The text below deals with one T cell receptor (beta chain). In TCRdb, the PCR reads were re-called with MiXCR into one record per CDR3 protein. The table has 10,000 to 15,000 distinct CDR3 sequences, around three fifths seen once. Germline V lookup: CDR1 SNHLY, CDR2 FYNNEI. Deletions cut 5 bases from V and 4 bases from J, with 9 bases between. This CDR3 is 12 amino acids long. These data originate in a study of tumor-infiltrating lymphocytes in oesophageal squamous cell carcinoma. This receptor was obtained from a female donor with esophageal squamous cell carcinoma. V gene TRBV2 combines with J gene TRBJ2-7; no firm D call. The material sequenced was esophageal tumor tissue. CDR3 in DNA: TGTGCCAGCAGTTCTTTCCATTACGAGCAGTACTTC. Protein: CASSSFHYEQYF.